The entry that follows covers one TCR beta chain sequence. The data originate from a study of blood T cells in healthy people across ages. From germline, CDR1 is LNHDA and CDR2 SQIVND (reference sequence). This CDR3 is 14 amino acids long. Deletions cut 5 bases from V and 0 bases from J, with 8 bases between. A J-beta primer mix and a sample-barcoded 5' primer were used in a second PCR of roughly 6 to 11 cycles. Unique molecular identifiers of 12 random nucleotides labeled each cDNA. Each CDR3 protein is one row after TCRdb ran MiXCR on the 5' RACE reads. The repertoire holds more than 450,000 distinct CDR3 sequences, with about 29% as singletons. The data also belong to a second study, concerning T cells of mothers and their children. That investigation notes: In this cohort, donors were a few healthy Caucasian mothers plus their six children. No clones detected were persistent microchimeric T cell clones.

Sequences were obtained from blood. V and J are TRBV19 and TRBJ2-1; D is uncertain. This clonotype was obtained from a boy aged 2 to 10 in good health. DNA of the CDR3: TGTGCCAGTAGTTTCTCGAGCTCCTACAATGAGCAGTTCTTC. This encodes CASSFSSSYNEQFF.